One sample yielded the 8 T cell receptor beta chains listed below, sequenced in a study of response to subunit inactivated influenza vaccine. Each CDR3 protein is one row after TCRdb ran MiXCR on the RT-PCR reads. In the table there are fewer than 700,000 distinct CDR3 sequences, 10% to 15% of which are singletons. Specimen: PBMCs from blood, collected roughly 47 days after vaccination. Receptors were obtained from a man between 45 and 60 years old who received an inactivated influenza vaccine.

The gene calls are TRBV15 and TRBJ2-7; TRBD1 matches at 7 bases. CDR1 is LNHNV and CDR2 is YYDKDF in the germline V gene (reference sequence). This CDR3 has 13 residues. V dropped 1 base and J dropped 9; count of bases not matched to a gene: 6. The CDR3 region is CATSRAGTVRQYF. The CDR3 coding sequence is TGTGCCACCAGCAGAGCAGGGACAGTCAGGCAGTACTTC.

This chain links TRBV10-3 with TRBJ2-3; TRBD2 matches 14 bases. Germline values: CDR1 ENHRY, CDR2 SYGVKD. V dropped 6 bases and J dropped 7; count of bases not matched to a gene: 6. This CDR3 comprises 15 residues. CDR3 in amino acids: CAIRGGTSGSNTQYF. CDR3 nucleotide sequence: TGTGCCATCAGGGGCGGGACTAGCGGGAGTAATACGCAGTATTTT.

The chain uses TRBV13 and TRBJ2-1, with 9 bases matching TRBD2. Trimming cost V 0 bases and J 3 bases; bases outside gene matches: 3. Germline V gene lookup returns CDR1 PRHDT and CDR2 FYEKMQ (reference sequence). This CDR3 region has 16 residues. The CDR3 region is CASSLGAGGNYNEQFF. The CDR3 nucleotides are TGTGCCAGCAGCTTAGGTGCGGGGGGGAACTACAATGAGCAGTTCTTC.

There are a few counts of this clonotype. The rearrangement joins TRBV6-5 to TRBJ2-4, with a weak D call TRBD1 (5 bases). From germline, CDR1 is MNHEY and CDR2 SVGAGI. V shed 2 bases and J shed 0 bases, with 11 bases lying between them. This CDR3 contains 16 residues. The CDR3 protein is CASSYGQQLAKNIQYF. As DNA, the CDR3 is TGTGCCAGCAGTTACGGACAACAGTTAGCCAAAAACATTCAGTACTTC.

The V gene is TRBV6-5, the J gene TRBJ2-3; 10 bases are a match to TRBD2. Germline V gene data show CDR1 as MNHEY and CDR2 as SVGAGI. CDR3 length: 17 residues. With V trimmed by 2 bases and J by 3 bases, 8 bases remained unmatched. The CDR3 is CASSYDLAGVITDTQYF. Here the CDR3 DNA reads TGTGCCAGCAGTTACGACCTAGCGGGAGTAATTACAGATACGCAGTATTTT.

The sample holds a few counts of this clonotype. The CDR3 coding sequence is TGTGCCAGCGGGGAAAGGAGGGGTAGGGAGACCCAGTACTTC. Protein sequence: CASGERRGRETQYF. V is TRBV28 and J is TRBJ2-5; tentatively, D is TRBD2 (6 bases). V gave up 8 bases and J gave up 5 bases, with 18 bases separating them. Looked up from germline, CDR1 is MDHEN and CDR2 is SYDVKM. CDR3 length equals 14 residues.

This chain connects TRBV7-9 to TRBJ2-2; maybe TRBD2 (6 bases). Trimming left V 2 bases short and J 4 bases short, with 17 bases between. Germline V gene data show CDR1 as SEHNR and CDR2 as FQNEAQ (reference sequence). This CDR3 is built from 17 residues. The CDR3 region is CASSLIGGDGGTGELFF. CDR3 nucleotides: TGTGCCAGCAGCTTAATCGGCGGGGACGGGGGCACCGGGGAGCTGTTTTTT.

The CDR3: CASSQDRGARDEQFF. The DNA for the CDR3 is TGCGCCAGCAGCCAAGATCGCGGGGCTAGGGATGAGCAGTTCTTC. The chain couples TRBV4-1 to TRBJ2-1; weak D call: TRBD2 (6 bases). The V end lost 0 bases, the J end lost 8 bases, and 14 bases lay between the germline ends. The CDR3 loop spans 15 amino acids. Germline V gene sequence: CDR1 MGHRA, CDR2 YSYEKL.